These T cell receptor beta chains were read from a single sample in a study of T cells in localized non-small cell lung cancer. Libraries were prepared by immunoSEQ multiplex PCR; TCRdb keeps only in-frame clonotypes and omits some of them. The data hold roughly 72,000 clones, with around 85% observed a single time. This specimen was peripheral blood, taken before any cancer treatment. The receptors come from a male donor older than 55 with stage III squamous cell lung carcinoma. Each CDR3 is given with its conserved first and last residue. A D gene is named only where the DNA matches it firmly. Size values are once, few and many counts, or a class for expanded clones, and some rows have none.

abundance: once; j_gene: TRBJ2-1; v_gene: TRBV6-5; d_gene: -; CDR3nt: TGTGCCAGTACCGTCCGGAATGAGCAGTTCTTC; CDR3aa: CASTVRNEQFF
abundance: once; j_gene: TRBJ2-7; v_gene: TRBV30; d_gene: TRBD1; CDR3nt: TGTGCCTGGGTGCTAACAGGGGGCAACGAGCAGTACTTC; CDR3aa: CAWVLTGGNEQYF
abundance: -; j_gene: TRBJ2-2; v_gene: TRBV29-1; d_gene: -; CDR3nt: TGCAGCGGAGGGGGGGCCGCCGGAGGGGAGCTGTTTTTT; CDR3aa: CSGGGAAGGELFF
abundance: -; j_gene: TRBJ2-5; v_gene: TRBV6-6; d_gene: -; CDR3nt: TGTGCCAGCAGTTACTCCGTAGAAGAGACCCAGTACTTC; CDR3aa: CASSYSVEETQYF
abundance: -; j_gene: TRBJ2-4; v_gene: TRBV30; d_gene: -; CDR3nt: TGTGCCTGGACCAAGGGGGGGGCTGACATTCAGTACTTC; CDR3aa: CAWTKGGADIQYF
abundance: once; j_gene: TRBJ2-7; v_gene: TRBV11-2; d_gene: -; CDR3nt: TGTGCCAGCAGCTTAGCCCGTCAGGGCCTATACGAGCAGTACTTC; CDR3aa: CASSLARQGLYEQYF
abundance: -; j_gene: TRBJ2-2; v_gene: TRBV7-8; d_gene: TRBD1; CDR3nt: TGTGCCAGCAGCCCCAGGGGGAGGAACACCGGGGAGCTGTTTTTT; CDR3aa: CASSPRGRNTGELFF
abundance: -; j_gene: TRBJ1-2; v_gene: TRBV7-6; d_gene: -; CDR3nt: TGTGCCAGCAGCTCTTCCCCGGCGCGGGATGGCTACACCTTC; CDR3aa: CASSSSPARDGYTF
abundance: -; j_gene: TRBJ2-2; v_gene: TRBV7-9; d_gene: -; CDR3nt: TGTGCCAGCAGCTTAAGCACGAACACCGGGGAGCTGTTTTTT; CDR3aa: CASSLSTNTGELFF
abundance: -; j_gene: TRBJ2-6; v_gene: TRBV7-2; d_gene: TRBD2; CDR3nt: TGTGCCAGCAGCGGGCGGGGGGTACCCTCTGGGGCCAACGTCCTGACTTTC; CDR3aa: CASSGRGVPSGANVLTF
abundance: -; j_gene: TRBJ1-2; v_gene: TRBV27; d_gene: -; CDR3nt: TGTGCCAGCAAGATCCCGGGATCCTATGGCTACACCTTC; CDR3aa: CASKIPGSYGYTF
abundance: -; j_gene: TRBJ2-3; v_gene: TRBV7-6; d_gene: -; CDR3nt: TGTGCCAGCAGCTTATCGACTAGGGGGGAAGATACGCAGTATTTT; CDR3aa: CASSLSTRGEDTQYF
abundance: -; j_gene: TRBJ1-1; v_gene: TRBV7-9; d_gene: TRBD1; CDR3nt: TGTGCCAGCAGCTTAGCACAGGGGCACACTGAAGCTTTCTTT; CDR3aa: CASSLAQGHTEAFF
abundance: -; j_gene: TRBJ2-5; v_gene: TRBV6-1; d_gene: -; CDR3nt: TGTGCCAGCAGTGAGGAGACCCAGTACTTC; CDR3aa: CASSEETQYF
abundance: once; j_gene: TRBJ2-7; v_gene: TRBV5-1; d_gene: TRBD2; CDR3nt: TGCGCCAGCAGCTTGATAGGCGGGAGGACCTACGAGCAGTACTTC; CDR3aa: CASSLIGGRTYEQYF
abundance: once; j_gene: TRBJ1-2; v_gene: TRBV19; d_gene: -; CDR3nt: TGTGCCAGTAGTATGGGGGTCACGGAACCTAACTATGGCTACACCTTC; CDR3aa: CASSMGVTEPNYGYTF
abundance: -; j_gene: TRBJ2-5; v_gene: TRBV7-9; d_gene: TRBD1; CDR3nt: TGTGCCAGCAGCACTGGGGACAGGGGCCAAGAGACCCAGTACTTC; CDR3aa: CASSTGDRGQETQYF
abundance: few; j_gene: TRBJ1-1; v_gene: TRBV29-1; d_gene: -; CDR3nt: TGCAGCGTTGAAGGGGGCACTGAAGCTTTCTTT; CDR3aa: CSVEGGTEAFF